The next 29 T cell receptor beta chains were all read from a single sample in a study of blood T cell repertoires in COVID-19. Libraries were prepared by immunoSEQ multiplex PCR; TCRdb keeps only in-frame clonotypes and omits some of them. Counted here are some 49,000 clones, 81% occurring once; the ten biggest clones make up about 22%. The specimen was peripheral blood. These receptors were taken from a woman older than 75 with COVID-19, enrolled during active disease.

The chain couples TRBV11-3 to TRBJ2-1; TRBD2 matches at 7 bases. The CDR3 extends over 15 amino acids. Germline V gene data show CDR1 as SGHNT and CDR2 as YENEEA. J was trimmed by 7 bases and V by 5 bases; bases with no gene match: 11. The CDR3 protein is CASSPGGWSMNEQFF. In nucleotides, the CDR3 is TGTGCCAGCAGCCCCGGGGGGTGGTCTATGAATGAGCAGTTCTTC. Complete variable domain (other parts from reference TRBV11-3 and TRBJ2-1): EAGVVQSPRYKIIEKKQPVAFWCNPISGHNTLYWYLQNLGQGPELLIRYENEEAVDDSQLPKDRFSAERLKGVDSTLKIQPAELGDSAVYLCASSPGGWSMNEQFFGPGTRLTVL.

This clone was seen only a few times. V and J are TRBV12-3 or TRBV12-4 and TRBJ2-7, with TRBD2 matching 9 bases. The CDR3 runs 13 residues. Trimming cost V 7 bases and J 4 bases; bases outside gene matches: 5. CDR3 nucleotide sequence: TGTGCCAGCACTGCGGGAGGGGAATACGAGCAGTACTTC. As protein: CASTAGGEYEQYF.

CDR3: CASGFGGNNQPQHF. The CDR3 nucleotides read TGTGCTAGTGGTTTTGGCGGTAACAATCAGCCCCAGCATTTT. This chain joins TRBV12-5 and TRBJ1-5; unclear D gene. Germline V gene data show CDR1 as LGHNT and CDR2 as FRNRAP. The CDR3 runs to 14 residues. The ends were cut back, 3 bases at V and 3 bases at J, with 9 bases in the middle.

The J gene is TRBJ2-6, the V gene TRBV5-1, with 8 positions matching TRBD1. The CDR3 loop spans 19 amino acids. The V gene end was trimmed by 0 bases and the J gene end by 2 bases; junction bases not matched to a gene: 10. Germline V gives CDR1 SGHRS, CDR2 YFSETQ. The CDR3 region is CASSLAPWVDRAGANVLTF. CDR3 nucleotide sequence: TGCGCCAGCAGCTTGGCCCCATGGGTGGACAGGGCTGGGGCCAACGTCCTGACTTTC.

The gene calls are TRBV6-5 and TRBJ1-2; maybe TRBD1 (5 bases). The CDR3 is 14 amino acids. The V and J ends lost 6 bases and 7 bases respectively, with 18 bases between them. CDR1 and CDR2 (germline): MNHEY, SVGAGI. The DNA for the CDR3 is TGTGCCAGCAGCTCAACGACCCCAAGGGGTGGCTACACCTTC. Translating gives CASSSTTPRGGYTF.

The chain recombines TRBV9 with TRBJ2-5; TRBD1 matches at 9 bases. Germline CDR1 and CDR2: SGDLS and YYNGEE. This CDR3 has 14 residues. V was clipped by 4 bases and J by 7 bases; unmatched bases: 8. CDR3 region: CASSRQGDGGTQYF. The CDR3 DNA reads as TGTGCCAGCAGCCGACAGGGGGACGGGGGGACCCAGTACTTC. The full variable domain, in which reference TRBV9 and TRBJ2-5 provide the parts outside the CDR3, is DSGVTQTPKHLITATGQRVTLRCSPRSGDLSVYWYQQSLDQGLQFLIQYYNGEERAKGNILERFSAQQFPDLHSELNLSSLELGDSALYFCASSRQGDGGTQYFGPGTRLLVL.

The J gene is TRBJ1-1, the V gene TRBV23-1, with a possible D match to TRBD1 (5 bases). TRBV23-1 is assigned to the ORF class and has an uncertain function. This CDR3 comprises 12 residues. The ends were cut back, 8 bases at V and 5 bases at J, with 12 bases in the middle. CDR3 loop: CASYYPGTEAFF. The CDR3 DNA is TGCGCCAGCTACTATCCAGGGACTGAAGCTTTCTTT.

About this clone itself: The germline gene is not matched at one end of the junction; a read error may be the cause. This chain joins TRBV7-9 and TRBJ2-4; D perhaps matches TRBD1 (7 bases). This CDR3 region has 14 residues. CDR1 and CDR2 from the germline V gene are SEHNR and FQNEAQ (reference sequence). CDR3 DNA sequence: TGTGCCAGCAGCCGGACAGGCGGGAAAACCATTCAGTACTTC. Translating it yields CASSRTGGKTIQYF.

The chain uses TRBV18 and TRBJ1-5; the D gene is possibly TRBD1 (6 bases). V gave up 3 bases and J gave up 3 bases, with 15 bases separating them. The germline V gene has CDR1 KGHSH and CDR2 LQKENI. The length of the CDR3 is 16 residues. In DNA, the CDR3 is TGTGCCAGCTCACCGGAGACAGGACTCCTCAATCAGCCCCAGCATTTT. This codes for CASSPETGLLNQPQHF.

This chain joins TRBV6-6 and TRBJ2-1; 10 nucleotides agree with TRBD1. Germline V gene sequence: CDR1 MNHNY, CDR2 SVGAGI (reference sequence). With V trimmed by 2 bases and J by 6 bases, 4 bases remained unmatched. This CDR3 has 15 residues. The CDR3 spells CASSYGQGVINEQFF. The CDR3 DNA is TGTGCCAGCAGTTACGGACAGGGGGTAATCAATGAGCAGTTCTTC.

The chain is built from TRBV29-1 and TRBJ2-7; 10 nucleotides match TRBD2. The length of the CDR3 is 13 residues. The V gene's germline CDR1 is SQVTM and CDR2 ANQGSEA. The V gene end was trimmed by 6 bases and the J gene end by 6 bases; junction bases not matched to a gene: 8. The CDR3 DNA reads TGCAGCGTAGTGAGTCTAGCGGGAGCCGAGCAGTACTTC. Its protein is CSVVSLAGAEQYF.

V and J are TRBV23-1 and TRBJ1-5, with D possibly being TRBD1 (6 bases). TRBV23-1 carries the ORF label, with uncertain function. V shed 6 bases and J shed 0 bases, with 21 bases lying between them. The CDR3 spans 18 residues. The CDR3 is CASSLLQGWGNSNQPQHF. The CDR3 nucleotides are TGCGCCAGCAGCCTTCTTCAGGGGTGGGGGAATAGCAATCAGCCCCAGCATTTT.

This chain joins TRBV6-5 and TRBJ1-3; D not resolved. Trimming pared 2 bases from V and 2 bases from J, leaving 10 bases between. Germline V gene data show CDR1 as MNHEY and CDR2 as SVGAGI. The CDR3 has 15 residues. Written as DNA, the CDR3 is TGTGCCAGCAGTTACCTGAGGGCACCTGGAAACACCATATATTTT. It translates to CASSYLRAPGNTIYF.

The chain recombines TRBV5-6 with TRBJ2-7, with 9 bases aligning to TRBD1. The CDR3 covers 14 residues. CDR1 and CDR2 (germline): SGHDT, YYEEEE. J was trimmed by 3 bases and V by 0 bases; bases with no gene match: 1. CDR3 loop: CASSLGQGVYEQYF. CDR3 in DNA: TGTGCCAGCAGCTTGGGACAGGGGGTCTACGAGCAGTACTTC.

The gene calls are TRBV19 and TRBJ2-7, with a tentative D call TRBD1 (6 bases). This CDR3 spans 13 amino acids. V lost 4 bases and J 3 bases, leaving 10 bases between the germline ends. Germline V CDR1 and CDR2: LNHDA, SQIVND (reference sequence). The CDR3 spells CASSTQGHYEQYF. In nucleotides, the CDR3 is TGTGCCAGTAGTACACAGGGCCACTACGAGCAGTACTTC.

The chain joins TRBV2 to TRBJ2-3, with 9 bases matching TRBD1. After removal of 7 bases from V and 2 bases from J, the junction contained 7 bases not matched to a gene. CDR1 SNHLY and CDR2 FYNNEI come from the germline V gene. This CDR3 contains 15 residues. The CDR3 sequence: CASITGGAYTDTQYF. Written as DNA, the CDR3 is TGTGCCAGCATTACAGGGGGCGCTTACACAGATACGCAGTATTTT.

The V and J genes are TRBV6-6 and TRBJ1-2; D gene ambiguous. V lost 0 bases and J 6 bases, leaving 14 bases between the germline ends. The CDR3 sequence is 15 residues long. CDR1 is MNHNY, CDR2 SVGAGI, per germline (reference sequence). CDR3 sequence reads: CASSYSGRGRDGYTF. CDR3 DNA sequence: TGTGCCAGCAGTTACTCCGGGCGGGGAAGGGATGGCTACACCTTC.

The chain recombines TRBV28 with TRBJ1-6, with D possibly being TRBD1 (5 bases). With 3 bases removed from V and 0 bases from J, the gap between germline ends came to 12 bases. The CDR3 totals 17 residues. Germline V lookup: CDR1 MDHEN, CDR2 SYDVKM. CDR3 loop: CASSLWGGLSYNSPLHF. The CDR3 bases are TGTGCCAGCAGTTTGTGGGGCGGCCTCTCCTATAATTCACCCCTCCACTTT.

This chain uses TRBV21-1 with TRBJ1-6; the table's TRBD1 call for D was not verified on the DNA. TRBV21-1 is a pseudogene segment. CDR3 length: 17 residues. CDR3 in DNA: TGTGCCAGCAGCAAACCTCCCCCAGGGTCCTATAATTCACCCCTCCACTTT. Translated: CASSKPPPGSYNSPLHF.

This clone has a handful of counts. The J gene is TRBJ2-2, the V gene TRBV11-2; no reliable D call. V lost 7 bases and J lost 5, with 8 bases in between. CDR3 length: 12 residues. CDR1 is SGHAT and CDR2 is FQNNGV in the germline V gene. The CDR3: CASTPGTGELFF. The CDR3 nucleotides are TGTGCCAGCACCCCGGGTACCGGGGAGCTGTTTTTT.

This rearrangement joins TRBV27 to TRBJ2-5, with D perhaps matching TRBD2 (6 bases). Germline CDR1 MNHEY, CDR2 SMNVEV (reference sequence). V gave up 2 bases and J gave up 4 bases, with 14 bases separating them. This CDR3 spans 15 amino acids. CDR3 bases: TGTGCCAGCAGTTTAACTTTGGGTAGCGGAGAGACCCAGTACTTC. This encodes CASSLTLGSGETQYF.

This clone was observed many times. The chain combines TRBV7-9 with TRBJ2-7; TRBD1 agrees at 9 bases. This CDR3 comprises 14 residues. Germline CDR1 SEHNR, CDR2 FQNEAQ (reference sequence). J was trimmed by 1 base and V by 5 bases; bases with no gene match: 3. The CDR3: CASSTGQGSYEQYF. DNA for the CDR3: TGTGCCAGCAGCACGGGACAGGGTTCCTACGAGCAGTACTTC.

This chain links TRBV7-2 with TRBJ1-4, with D unclear. V was clipped by 3 bases and J by 11 bases, with 10 bases between them. Germline lookup yields CDR1 SGHTA and CDR2 FQGNSA. The CDR3 spans 12 residues. This CDR3 is CASSFYGEKLFF. The CDR3 DNA reads TGTGCCAGCAGCTTTTACGGGGAGAAACTGTTTTTT.

The J gene is TRBJ2-1, the V gene TRBV2, with 9 bases fitting TRBD2. This CDR3 is built from 17 residues. Germline-derived CDR1 and CDR2 are SNHLY and FYNNEI. J gave up 10 bases and V 7 bases, and 20 bases lay outside the gene matches. The CDR3 region has the DNA TGTGCCAGCACGGCTAGCGGGACCCTCGGATCGATCTACGAGCAGTTCTTC. It yields the protein CASTASGTLGSIYEQFF. Full variable domain (remainder filled in from reference TRBV2 and TRBJ2-1): EPEVTQTPSHQVTQMGQEVILRCVPISNHLYFYWYRQILGQKVEFLVSFYNNEISEKSEIFDDQFSVERPDGSNFTLKIRSTKLEDSAMYFCASTASGTLGSIYEQFFGPGTRLTVL.

The J gene is TRBJ1-1, the V gene TRBV7-2; 7 nucleotides agree with TRBD1. The germline V gene encodes CDR1 SGHTA and CDR2 FQGNSA. Trimming at V came to 4 bases and at J to 11 bases, leaving 10 bases not matched to a gene. The CDR3 loop spans 13 amino acids. The CDR3 DNA reads as TGTGCCAGCAGCTGGGGCGCGACAGGGCACGCTTTCTTT. It is translated as CASSWGATGHAFF.

The genes are TRBV19 and TRBJ2-7; 7 nucleotides match TRBD1. With 2 bases clipped from V and 6 bases from J, the junction kept 7 bases outside the gene matches. The CDR3 loop spans 14 amino acids. Germline loops: CDR1 LNHDA, CDR2 SQIVND (reference sequence). The CDR3 reads CASSIRQGTIEQYF. DNA of the CDR3: TGTGCCAGTAGTATACGACAGGGAACCATCGAGCAGTACTTC.

The J gene is TRBJ1-1, the V gene TRBV15; 7 bases fit TRBD1. Germline-derived CDR1 and CDR2 are LNHNV and YYDKDF (reference sequence). The CDR3 length is 15 residues. The trim removed 5 bases at V and 0 bases at J, leaving 6 bases unmatched. CDR3 loop: CATSVDRVLNTEAFF. The CDR3 DNA follows: TGTGCCACCAGCGTAGACAGGGTCCTGAACACTGAAGCTTTCTTT.

The chain carries TRBV7-3 and TRBJ2-3, with TRBD2 as a possible D gene (5 bases). CDR3 length: 15 residues. Trimming took 2 bases from V and 2 from J, leaving 11 bases between them. Germline V lookup: CDR1 SGHTA, CDR2 FQGTGA. CDR3 region: CASSLGLASTDTQYF. CDR3 DNA sequence: TGTGCCAGCAGCTTAGGGCTAGCCTCCACAGATACGCAGTATTTT.

The rearrangement uses TRBV7-9 and TRBJ2-7, with TRBD1 matching 9 bases. Germline V lookup: CDR1 SEHNR, CDR2 FQNEAQ (reference sequence). This CDR3 is 14 amino acids long. Trimming cost V 7 bases and J 2 bases; bases outside gene matches: 6. The CDR3, as DNA: TGTGCCAGCAAACCGGGACAGGGCCCCTACGAGCAGTACTTC. Its translation is CASKPGQGPYEQYF.